The present T cell receptor (beta chain) was sequenced within a study of cytomegalovirus exposure and HLA in healthy donors. Overall study results and limits: The study labeled 170 or so TCR beta chains cytomegalovirus-associated. CMV antigen specificity was confirmed in vitro for three CMV-associated chains.

CDR1 is MNHEY, CDR2 SMNVEV, per germline (reference sequence). V was clipped by 6 bases and J by 10 bases, with 21 bases between them. The CDR3 contains 14 residues. Data came from immunoSEQ multiplex PCR; TCRdb stores just in-frame clones and leaves some out. This repertoire shows roughly 150,000 clones, 75% to 90% found once; its top ten account for approximately 2.2%. A word on this clone: Its antigen remains unknown.

The chain employs TRBV27 and TRBJ1-2; a possible D gene is TRBD1 (5 bases). Sequencing was carried out using PBMCs. This receptor was taken from a woman between 18 and 29 years old in good health and CMV-seronegative. This CDR3 reads CASRPGLNSRVYTF. The DNA for the CDR3 is TGTGCCAGCAGGCCGGGACTGAATTCTCGGGTCTACACCTTC.